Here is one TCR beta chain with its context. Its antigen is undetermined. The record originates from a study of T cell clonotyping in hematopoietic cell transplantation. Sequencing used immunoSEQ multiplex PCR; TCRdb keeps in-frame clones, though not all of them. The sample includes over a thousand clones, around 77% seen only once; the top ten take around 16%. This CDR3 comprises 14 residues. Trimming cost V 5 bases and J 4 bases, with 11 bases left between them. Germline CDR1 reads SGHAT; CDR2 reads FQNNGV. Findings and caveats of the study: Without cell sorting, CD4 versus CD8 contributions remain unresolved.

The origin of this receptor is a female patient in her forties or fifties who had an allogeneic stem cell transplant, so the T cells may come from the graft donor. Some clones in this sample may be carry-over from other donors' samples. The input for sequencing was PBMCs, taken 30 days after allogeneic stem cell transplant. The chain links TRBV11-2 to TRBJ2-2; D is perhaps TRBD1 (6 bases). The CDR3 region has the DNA TGTGCCAGCAGCGCTCTCAGGGGCACCGGGGAGCTGTTTTTT. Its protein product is CASSALRGTGELFF.